This TCR beta chain is from a study of blood T cells in healthy people across ages. Study-level results: Age showed a roughly linear inverse relationship with TCR beta diversity per million T cells. Donor CMV status was unknown, possibly confounding expanded clonotype changes. Among long-lived donors, naive CD4+ cells were more numerous and diversity higher than in aged donors.

Isolating PBMCs gave at least 6 million of these cells per sample. It was with a sample-barcoded 5' primer and a J-beta primer mix that a second PCR of roughly 7 to 12 cycles was run. MiXCR, applied by TCRdb to the 5' RACE reads, yields one record per CDR3 protein. The table has about 650,000 distinct CDR3 sequences, about 32% seen once. Note on this clonotype: Its specificity is not known.

The receptor was derived from a woman of 80 years or more in good health. The sequenced sample consisted of blood.

DNA of the CDR3: TGCAGCGCTCGGGGCAATAGCAATCAGCCCCAGCATTTT. Translated, it gives CSARGNSNQPQHF. The chain combines TRBV29-1 with TRBJ1-5; D possibly corresponds to TRBD1 (5 bases). The CDR3 is 13 amino acids. Germline CDR1 SQVTM, CDR2 ANQGSEA. The ends were cut back, 7 bases at V and 0 bases at J, with 10 bases in the middle.